This TCR beta chain was obtained from a study of siplizumab effects on memory and regulatory T cells. Overall study results and limits: Naive T cells looked more diverse than memory cells, and they looked like major contributors to the alloresponse. In siplizumab cultures, the suppressive function of proliferating Tregs remained unconfirmed.

Three pairs of donors had their unstimulated naive, memory, effector memory and TEMRA subsets sequenced. This table comes from immunoSEQ multiplex PCR, and its TCRdb copy is limited to in-frame clones, with some not included. The repertoire holds about 66,000 clones, with just over 95% as singletons. The CDR3 is made up of 14 amino acids. V lost 2 bases to trimming and J lost 5 bases; unmatched junction nucleotides: 4. Germline assignment: CDR1 SEHNR and CDR2 FQNEAQ (reference sequence). For this clone: Its antigen remains unknown.

The sequencing input was naive CD8+ T cells sorted from blood. This chain uses TRBV7-9 with TRBJ1-1; 8 nucleotides agree with TRBD1. The TCR was taken from a human donor in good health. The CDR3 DNA sequence: TGTGCCAGCAGCTTACAGGGGGCAAGGACTGAAGCTTTCTTT. It translates to CASSLQGARTEAFF.